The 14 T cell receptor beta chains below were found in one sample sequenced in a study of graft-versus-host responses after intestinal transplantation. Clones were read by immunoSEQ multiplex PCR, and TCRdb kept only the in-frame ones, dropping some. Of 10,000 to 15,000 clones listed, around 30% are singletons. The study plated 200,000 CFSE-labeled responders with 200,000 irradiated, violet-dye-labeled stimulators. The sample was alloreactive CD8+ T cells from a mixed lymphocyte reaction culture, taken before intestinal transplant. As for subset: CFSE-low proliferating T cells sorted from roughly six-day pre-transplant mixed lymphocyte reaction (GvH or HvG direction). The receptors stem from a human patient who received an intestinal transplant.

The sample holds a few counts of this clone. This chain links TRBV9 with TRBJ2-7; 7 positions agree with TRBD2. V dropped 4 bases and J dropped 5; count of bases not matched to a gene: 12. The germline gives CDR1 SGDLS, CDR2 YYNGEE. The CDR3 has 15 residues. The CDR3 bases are TGTGCCAGCAGCCCAATCGGGGAGCGGGGAAACGAGCAGTACTTC. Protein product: CASSPIGERGNEQYF.

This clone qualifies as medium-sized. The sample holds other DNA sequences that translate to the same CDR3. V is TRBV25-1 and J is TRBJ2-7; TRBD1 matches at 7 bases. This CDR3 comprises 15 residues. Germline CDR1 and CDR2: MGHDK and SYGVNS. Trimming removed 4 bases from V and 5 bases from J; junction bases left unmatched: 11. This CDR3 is CASSVQPGGADEQYF. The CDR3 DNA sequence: TGTGCCAGCAGTGTCCAGCCAGGGGGAGCAGACGAGCAGTACTTC.

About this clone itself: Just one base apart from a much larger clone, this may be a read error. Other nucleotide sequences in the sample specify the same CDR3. The CDR3 loop is CASRLKGGGEKLFF. In DNA form, the CDR3 reads TGTGCTAGTCGCTTAAAAGGTGGGGGGGAAAAACTGTTTTTT. The chain carries TRBV12-2 and TRBJ1-4. TRBV12-2 is assigned pseudogene status. The CDR3 loop spans 14 amino acids.

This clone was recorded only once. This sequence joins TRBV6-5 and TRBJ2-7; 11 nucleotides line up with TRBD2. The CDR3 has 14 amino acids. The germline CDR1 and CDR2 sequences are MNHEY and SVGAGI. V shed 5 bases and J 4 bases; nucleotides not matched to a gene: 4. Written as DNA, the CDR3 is TGTGCCAGCAGTCCTACTAGCGGGAGTTACGAGCAGTACTTC. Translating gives CASSPTSGSYEQYF.

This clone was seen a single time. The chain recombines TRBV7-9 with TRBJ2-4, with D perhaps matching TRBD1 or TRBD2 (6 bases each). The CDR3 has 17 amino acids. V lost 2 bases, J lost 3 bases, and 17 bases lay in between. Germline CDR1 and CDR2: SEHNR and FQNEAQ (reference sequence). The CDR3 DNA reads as TGTGCCAGCAGCTTAAGGTCTAGGGGGGAGGACAAAAACATTCAGTACTTC. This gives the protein CASSLRSRGEDKNIQYF.

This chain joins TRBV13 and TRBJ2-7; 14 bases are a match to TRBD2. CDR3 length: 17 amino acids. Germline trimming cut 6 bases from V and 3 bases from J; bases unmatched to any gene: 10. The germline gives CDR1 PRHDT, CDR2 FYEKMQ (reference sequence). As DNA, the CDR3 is TGTGCCAGCAGTTCCGGGACTAGCGGGAGAACAGGCTACGAGCAGTACTTC. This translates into CASSSGTSGRTGYEQYF.

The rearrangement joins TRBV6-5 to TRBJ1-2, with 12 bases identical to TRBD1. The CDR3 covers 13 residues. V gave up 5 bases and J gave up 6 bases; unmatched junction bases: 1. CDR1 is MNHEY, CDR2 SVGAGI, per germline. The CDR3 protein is CASSGTGGHGYTF. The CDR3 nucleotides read TGTGCCAGCAGTGGGACAGGGGGCCATGGCTACACCTTC.

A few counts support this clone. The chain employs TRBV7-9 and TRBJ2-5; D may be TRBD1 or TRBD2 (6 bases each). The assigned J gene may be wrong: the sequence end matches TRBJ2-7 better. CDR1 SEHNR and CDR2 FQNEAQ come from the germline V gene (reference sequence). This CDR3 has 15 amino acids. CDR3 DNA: TGTGCCAGCAGCCTACCGAGGGGGGTGGGATACGAGCAGTACTTC. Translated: CASSLPRGVGYEQYF.

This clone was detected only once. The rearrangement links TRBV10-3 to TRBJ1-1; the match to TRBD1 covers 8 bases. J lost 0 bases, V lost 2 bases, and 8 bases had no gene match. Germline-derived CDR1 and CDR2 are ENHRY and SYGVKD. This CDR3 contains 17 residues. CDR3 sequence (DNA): TGTGCCATCAGTGAGGCCGACAGGGGACCGCTGAACACTGAAGCTTTCTTT. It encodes CAISEADRGPLNTEAFF.

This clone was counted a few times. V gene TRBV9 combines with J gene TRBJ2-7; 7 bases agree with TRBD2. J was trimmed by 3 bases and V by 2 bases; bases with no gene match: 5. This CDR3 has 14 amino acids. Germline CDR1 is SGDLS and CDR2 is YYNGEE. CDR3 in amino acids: CASSVGGTVYEQYF. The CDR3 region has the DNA TGTGCCAGCAGCGTCGGGGGGACGGTCTACGAGCAGTACTTC.

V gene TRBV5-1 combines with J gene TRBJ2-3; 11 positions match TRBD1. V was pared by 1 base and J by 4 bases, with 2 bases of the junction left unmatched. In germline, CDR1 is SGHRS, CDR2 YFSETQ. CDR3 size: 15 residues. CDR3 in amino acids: CASSLKGQGADTQYF. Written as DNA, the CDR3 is TGCGCCAGCAGCTTGAAGGGACAGGGGGCAGATACGCAGTATTTT. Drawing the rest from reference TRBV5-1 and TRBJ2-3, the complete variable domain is KAGVTQTPRYLIKTRGQQVTLSCSPISGHRSVSWYQQTPGQGLQFLFEYFSETQRNKGNFPGRFSGRQFSNSRSEMNVSTLELGDSALYLCASSLKGQGADTQYFGPGTRLTVL.

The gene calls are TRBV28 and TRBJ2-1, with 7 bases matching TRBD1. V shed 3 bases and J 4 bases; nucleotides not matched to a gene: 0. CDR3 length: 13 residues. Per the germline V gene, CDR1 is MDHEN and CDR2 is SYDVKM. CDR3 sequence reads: CASSFRGYNEQFF. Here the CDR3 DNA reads TGTGCCAGCAGTTTCAGGGGGTACAATGAGCAGTTCTTC.

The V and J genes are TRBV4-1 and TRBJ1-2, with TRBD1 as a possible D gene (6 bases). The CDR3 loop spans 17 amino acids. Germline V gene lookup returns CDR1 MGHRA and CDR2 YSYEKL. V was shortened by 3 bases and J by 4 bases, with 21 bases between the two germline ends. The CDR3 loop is CASSQPEGVQSPYGYTF. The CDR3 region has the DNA TGCGCCAGCAGCCAGCCTGAGGGGGTCCAGTCCCCCTATGGCTACACCTTC.

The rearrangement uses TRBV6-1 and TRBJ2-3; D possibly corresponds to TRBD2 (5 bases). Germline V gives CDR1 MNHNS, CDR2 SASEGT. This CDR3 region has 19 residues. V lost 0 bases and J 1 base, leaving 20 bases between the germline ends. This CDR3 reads CASSEALLMAVGGTDTQYF. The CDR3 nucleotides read TGTGCCAGCAGTGAAGCGCTTTTAATGGCGGTCGGGGGCACAGATACGCAGTATTTT.